The sequence of this TCR beta chain was determined in a study of shared clonotypes between healthy human individuals. Findings of the study overall: Exclusively blood specimens were collected; tissue repertoires likely differ.

Measured with immunoSEQ multiplex PCR; TCRdb has only the in-frame clones, and not every one. The sample includes 450,000 to 650,000 clones, around 77% of them seen just once. Germline V gives CDR1 SEHNR, CDR2 FQNEAQ (reference sequence). V was shortened by 5 bases and J by 7 bases, with 14 bases between the two germline ends. This CDR3 comprises 14 residues. In regard to this clone: Antigen unknown.

Input material: PBMCs. The J gene is TRBJ1-4, the V gene TRBV7-9; unclear D gene. The TCR sequence derives from a middle-aged woman in good health. Some clones in this sample may be carry-over from other donors' samples. The CDR3 coding sequence is TGTGCCAGCAGCAGTACTATAAGGGTTGAAAAACTGTTTTTT. It translates to CASSSTIRVEKLFF.